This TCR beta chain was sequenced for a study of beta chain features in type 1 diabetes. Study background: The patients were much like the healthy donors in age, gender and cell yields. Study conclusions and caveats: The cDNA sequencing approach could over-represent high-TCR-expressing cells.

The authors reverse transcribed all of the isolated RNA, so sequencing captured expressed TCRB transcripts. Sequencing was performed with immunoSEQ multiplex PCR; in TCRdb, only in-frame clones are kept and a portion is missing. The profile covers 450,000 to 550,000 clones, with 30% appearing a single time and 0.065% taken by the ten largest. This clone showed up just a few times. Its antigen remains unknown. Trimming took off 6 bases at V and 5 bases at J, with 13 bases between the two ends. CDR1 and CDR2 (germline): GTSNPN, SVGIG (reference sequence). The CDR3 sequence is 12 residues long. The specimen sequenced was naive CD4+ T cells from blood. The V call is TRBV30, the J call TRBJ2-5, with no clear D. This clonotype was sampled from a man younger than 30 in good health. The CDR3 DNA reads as TGTGCCTGTGATCCCGGTGGGGAGACCCAGTACTTC. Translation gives CACDPGGETQYF.